Following are 21 T cell receptor beta chains from one sample sequenced in a study of blood T cell repertoires in COVID-19. Here immunoSEQ multiplex PCR was the method, and the copy in TCRdb shows in-frame clones only, minus some. Counted here are over 250,000 clones, around nine tenths occurring once; the ten biggest clones make up 1.5% to 2%. Sample: PBMCs or T cells enriched from blood (not recorded which). These receptor sequences come from a woman in her fifties or sixties who had recovered from COVID-19.

The chain recombines TRBV30 with TRBJ1-5; D is ambiguous. V was clipped by 2 bases and J by 6 bases, with 11 bases between them. The V gene's germline CDR1 is GTSNPN and CDR2 SVGIG (reference sequence). This CDR3 has 13 amino acids. The CDR3 sequence is CAWSRGPGQPQHF. Written as DNA, the CDR3 is TGTGCCTGGAGTAGAGGGCCCGGTCAGCCCCAGCATTTT.

This chain joins TRBV3-1 (or the pseudogene TRBV3-2) and TRBJ2-5; D perhaps matches TRBD2 (5 bases). Trimming shortened V by 1 base and J by 5 bases, and 5 bases separated the two germline ends. The CDR3 is made up of 12 amino acids. The germline CDR1 and CDR2 sequences are LGHDT and YNNKEL (reference sequence). In DNA form, the CDR3 reads TGTGCCAGCAGCCAAGGAGGGGAGACCCAGTACTTC. Amino acid sequence: CASSQGGETQYF.

Only one count was recorded for this clone. The chain uses TRBV19 and TRBJ2-2; D is unclear. The CDR3 has 15 residues. Trimming stripped 2 bases from V and 0 bases from J, with 7 bases between. CDR1 is LNHDA, CDR2 SQIVND, per germline (reference sequence). The CDR3 region is CASSIRAPNTGELFF. The DNA of the CDR3 is TGTGCCAGTAGTATACGAGCTCCGAACACCGGGGAGCTGTTTTTT. Using reference TRBV19 and TRBJ2-2 for the parts outside the CDR3, the full variable domain is DGGITQSPKYLFRKEGQNVTLSCEQNLNHDAMYWYRQDPGQGLRLIYYSQIVNDFQKGDIAEGYSVSREKKESFPLTVTSAQKNPTAFYLCASSIRAPNTGELFFGEGSRLTVL.

The chain is built from TRBV28 and TRBJ2-1, with D possibly being TRBD1 (6 bases). V lost 3 bases to trimming and J lost 9 bases, with 12 bases between them. Germline loops: CDR1 MDHEN, CDR2 SYDVKM. CDR3 size: 13 residues. The CDR3 region has the DNA TGTGCCAGCAGTTTTGGGGGCCGGGGTGAGCAGTTCTTC. This sequence encodes CASSFGGRGEQFF.

This chain uses TRBV28 with TRBJ1-1; 9 bases are shared with TRBD1. J lost 5 bases, V lost 6 bases, and 10 bases had no gene match. Per the germline V gene, CDR1 is MDHEN and CDR2 is SYDVKM. This CDR3 comprises 15 residues. The CDR3 sequence: CASSYTGTGITEAFF. The CDR3 DNA reads TGTGCCAGCAGCTATACCGGGACAGGGATTACTGAAGCTTTCTTT.

This chain connects TRBV7-3 to TRBJ2-7; TRBD1 matches at 8 bases. CDR1 is SGHTA and CDR2 is FQGTGA in the germline V gene. There are 17 residues in the CDR3. The V segment lost 5 bases and the J segment 7 bases; nucleotides outside the gene matches: 19. The CDR3 DNA reads as TGTGCCAGCAGCCCACAGGGGGTCGGATTCGGGGTGGTAGAGCAGTACTTC. Translating it yields CASSPQGVGFGVVEQYF.

The chain uses TRBV20-1 and TRBJ2-1; 9 bases are a match to TRBD1. CDR1 and CDR2 (germline): DFQATT, SNEGSKA (reference sequence). V was clipped by 3 bases and J by 6 bases; unmatched bases: 9. The CDR3 covers 15 residues. This chain's CDR3 is CSASSSGTGFNEQFF. The CDR3 nucleotides are TGCAGTGCTAGTTCCTCGGGGACAGGGTTCAATGAGCAGTTCTTC.

The chain has TRBV6-5 and TRBJ1-1; 9 positions agree with TRBD1. The V gene end was trimmed by 4 bases and the J gene end by 6 bases; junction bases not matched to a gene: 6. The CDR3 length is 14 residues. The V gene's germline CDR1 is MNHEY and CDR2 SVGAGI. In DNA, the CDR3 is TGTGCCAGCAGTTCGATGGGACAGGGCTCTGAAGCTTTCTTT. This codes for CASSSMGQGSEAFF.

The chain is built from TRBV5-1 and TRBJ1-1; D is uncertain. Germline V gives CDR1 SGHRS, CDR2 YFSETQ. V shed 4 bases and J shed 9 bases, with 19 bases lying between them. The length of the CDR3 is 14 residues. CDR3 region: CASSGTTRSIQAFF. The CDR3 DNA reads TGCGCCAGCAGCGGTACGACAAGAAGTATTCAAGCTTTCTTT.

This clone was observed a single time. The chain joins TRBV5-1 to TRBJ2-5; 9 positions match TRBD2. The V segment lost 6 bases and the J segment 1 base; nucleotides outside the gene matches: 10. This CDR3 comprises 16 residues. Germline CDR1 is SGHRS and CDR2 is YFSETQ. CDR3 DNA sequence: TGCGCCAGCACACTGCGAGCTAGCGGGGCCCAAGAGACCCAGTACTTC. This codes for CASTLRASGAQETQYF.

The genes are TRBV30 and TRBJ2-2; D remains unclear. The CDR3 contains 11 residues. V lost 2 bases and J lost 5, with 3 bases in between. Germline assignment: CDR1 GTSNPN and CDR2 SVGIG (reference sequence). The CDR3 loop is CAWSRTGELFF. The CDR3, as DNA: TGTGCCTGGAGTCGGACCGGGGAGCTGTTTTTT.

The chain employs TRBV2 and TRBJ2-3; D not certain. CDR3 length: 12 residues. Germline V gene lookup returns CDR1 SNHLY and CDR2 FYNNEI. The V end lost 6 bases, the J end lost 5 bases, and 9 bases lay between the germline ends. CDR3: CASRLQVDTQYF. The CDR3 coding sequence is TGTGCCAGCAGATTGCAGGTAGATACGCAGTATTTT.

This chain connects TRBV5-1 to TRBJ2-3, with D possibly matching TRBD2 (5 bases). CDR3 length: 15 amino acids. Germline-derived CDR1 and CDR2 are SGHRS and YFSETQ. The V and J ends lost 0 bases and 1 base respectively, with 9 bases between them. Written as DNA, the CDR3 is TGCGCCAGCAGCTTGGTCAACGGGGGCACAGATACGCAGTATTTT. This sequence encodes CASSLVNGGTDTQYF.

The genes are TRBV7-3 and TRBJ2-2, with D perhaps matching TRBD2 (5 bases). CDR1 and CDR2 from the germline V gene are SGHTA and FQGTGA. The CDR3 loop spans 12 amino acids. V was trimmed by 5 bases and J by 8 bases, leaving 9 bases between them. CDR3 protein: CASSPAGGELFF. In DNA form, the CDR3 reads TGTGCCAGCAGCCCCGCGGGTGGGGAGCTGTTTTTT.

This chain connects TRBV27 to TRBJ1-5; TRBD1 matches 7 bases. Trimming took 4 bases from V and 0 from J; bases not matched to a gene: 3. The germline gives CDR1 MNHEY, CDR2 SMNVEV (reference sequence). The CDR3 consists of 15 residues. The CDR3 reads CASSSGQVSNQPQHF. Written as DNA, the CDR3 is TGTGCCAGCAGTTCCGGACAGGTTAGCAATCAGCCCCAGCATTTT.

The rearrangement joins TRBV3-1 (or the pseudogene TRBV3-2) to TRBJ1-6; D remains unclear. The CDR3 covers 13 residues. V lost 0 bases to trimming and J lost 10 bases, with 7 bases between them. Germline V gene sequence: CDR1 LGHDT, CDR2 YNNKEL (reference sequence). DNA for the CDR3: TGTGCCAGCAGCCAAGAAGGGAGGTCACCCCTCCACTTT. Protein sequence: CASSQEGRSPLHF.

The chain uses TRBV11-3 and TRBJ1-5, with TRBD1 as a possible D gene (5 bases). The ends were cut back, 4 bases at V and 9 bases at J, with 13 bases in the middle. The germline V gene has CDR1 SGHNT and CDR2 YENEEA. CDR3 size: 13 residues. CDR3 sequence: CASSWGGDSPQHF. The CDR3 DNA reads as TGTGCCAGCAGCTGGGGGGGAGATTCGCCCCAGCATTTT.

V is TRBV5-6 and J is TRBJ1-2, with D hard to call. V was trimmed by 3 bases and J by 10 bases, leaving 13 bases between them. CDR1 and CDR2 from the germline V gene are SGHDT and YYEEEE. The CDR3 sequence is 12 residues long. As DNA, the CDR3 is TGTGCCAGCAGCTCACGAGAGGGTCTCTACACCTTC. The encoded protein is CASSSREGLYTF.

The CDR3 DNA sequence: TGCGCCAGCAGTGAGATGGACACCAGCAATCAGCCCCAGCATTTT. Translated: CASSEMDTSNQPQHF. This chain links TRBV10-2 with TRBJ1-5, with D possibly being TRBD1 (5 bases). Trimming stripped 2 bases from V and 1 base from J, with 9 bases between. This CDR3 has 15 amino acids. Germline V gene sequence: CDR1 WSHSY, CDR2 SAAADI.

The chain uses TRBV3-1 (or the pseudogene TRBV3-2) and TRBJ1-1; tentatively, D is TRBD1 (6 bases). V was clipped by 4 bases and J by 6 bases, with 12 bases between them. The CDR3 length is 13 residues. CDR1 and CDR2 (germline): LGHDT, YNNKEL (reference sequence). The CDR3 loop is CASSPDSISEAFF. The CDR3 DNA sequence: TGTGCCAGCAGCCCGGACAGTATTTCTGAAGCTTTCTTT.

The V call is TRBV3-1 (or the pseudogene TRBV3-2), the J call TRBJ2-7, with a possible D match to TRBD1 (7 bases). The CDR3 sequence is 14 residues long. Trimming took off 4 bases at V and 6 bases at J, with 16 bases between the two ends. Germline V CDR1 and CDR2: LGHDT, YNNKEL (reference sequence). The CDR3 nucleotides read TGTGCCAGCAGCCCGACAGGGTGGGAGGCCGAGCAGTACTTC. Translating gives CASSPTGWEAEQYF.